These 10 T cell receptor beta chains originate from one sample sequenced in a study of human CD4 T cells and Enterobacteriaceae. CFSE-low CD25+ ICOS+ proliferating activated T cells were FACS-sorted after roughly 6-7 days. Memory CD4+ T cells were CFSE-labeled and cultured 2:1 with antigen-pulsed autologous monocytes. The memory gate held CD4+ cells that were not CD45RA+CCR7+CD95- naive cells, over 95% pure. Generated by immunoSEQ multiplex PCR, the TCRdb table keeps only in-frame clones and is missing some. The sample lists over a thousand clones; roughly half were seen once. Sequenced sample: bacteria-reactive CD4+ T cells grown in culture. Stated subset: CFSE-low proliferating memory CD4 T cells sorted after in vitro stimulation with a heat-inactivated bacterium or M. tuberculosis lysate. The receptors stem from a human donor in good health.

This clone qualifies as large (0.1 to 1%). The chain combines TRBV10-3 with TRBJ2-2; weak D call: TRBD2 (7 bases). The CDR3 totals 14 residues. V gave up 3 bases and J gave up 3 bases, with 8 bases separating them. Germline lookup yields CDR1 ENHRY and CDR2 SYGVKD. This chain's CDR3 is CAISEGGDTGELFF. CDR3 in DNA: TGTGCCATCAGTGAAGGGGGGGACACCGGGGAGCTGTTTTTT.

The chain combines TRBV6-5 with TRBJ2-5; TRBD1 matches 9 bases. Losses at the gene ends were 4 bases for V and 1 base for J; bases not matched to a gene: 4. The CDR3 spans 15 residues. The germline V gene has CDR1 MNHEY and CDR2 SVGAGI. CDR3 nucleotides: TGTGCCAGCAGTTTAGGACAGGGGTCCCAAGAGACCCAGTACTTC. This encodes CASSLGQGSQETQYF.

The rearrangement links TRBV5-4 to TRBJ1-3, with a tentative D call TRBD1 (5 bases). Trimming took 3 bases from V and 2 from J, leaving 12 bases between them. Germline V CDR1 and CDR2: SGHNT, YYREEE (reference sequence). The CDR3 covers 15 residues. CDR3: CASSSGTYTGNTIYF. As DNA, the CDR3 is TGTGCCAGCAGCTCCGGGACTTATACTGGAAACACCATATATTTT.

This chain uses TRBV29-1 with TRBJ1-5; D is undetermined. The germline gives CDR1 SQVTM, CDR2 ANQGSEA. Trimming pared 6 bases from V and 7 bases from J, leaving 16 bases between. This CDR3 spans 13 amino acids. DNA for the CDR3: TGCAGCGTCCAGTACACGGAAAGCCAGCCCCAGCATTTT. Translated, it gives CSVQYTESQPQHF.

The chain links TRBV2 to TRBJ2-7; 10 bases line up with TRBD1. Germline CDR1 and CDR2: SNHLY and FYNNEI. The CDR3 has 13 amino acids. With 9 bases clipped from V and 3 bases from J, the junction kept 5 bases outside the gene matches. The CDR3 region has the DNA TGTGCCAGAGGACAGGGGGTGAACTACGAGCAGTACTTC. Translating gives CARGQGVNYEQYF.

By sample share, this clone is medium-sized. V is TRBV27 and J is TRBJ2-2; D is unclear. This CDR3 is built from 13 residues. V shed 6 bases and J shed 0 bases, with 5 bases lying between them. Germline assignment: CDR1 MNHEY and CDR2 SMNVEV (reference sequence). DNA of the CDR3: TGTGCCAGCAGACGTTCGAACACCGGGGAGCTGTTTTTT. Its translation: CASRRSNTGELFF.

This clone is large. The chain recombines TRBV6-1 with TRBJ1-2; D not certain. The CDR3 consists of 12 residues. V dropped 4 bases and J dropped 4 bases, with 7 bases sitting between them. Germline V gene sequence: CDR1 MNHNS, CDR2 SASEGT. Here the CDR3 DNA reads TGTGCCAGCAGTGGGTACGGCTATGGCTACACCTTC. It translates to CASSGYGYGYTF.

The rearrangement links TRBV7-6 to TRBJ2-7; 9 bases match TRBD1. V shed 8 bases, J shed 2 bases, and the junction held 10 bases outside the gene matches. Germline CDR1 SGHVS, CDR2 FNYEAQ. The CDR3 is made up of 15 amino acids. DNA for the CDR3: TGTGCCAGCGCTTCCTCCGGGACAGGGACCTACGAGCAGTACTTC. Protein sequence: CASASSGTGTYEQYF.

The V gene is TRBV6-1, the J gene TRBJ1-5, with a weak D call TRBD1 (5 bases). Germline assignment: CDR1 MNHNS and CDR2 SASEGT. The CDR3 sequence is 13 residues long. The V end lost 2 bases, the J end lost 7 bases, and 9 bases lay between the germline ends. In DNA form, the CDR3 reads TGTGCCAGCAGTGAAAACCCAGGGCAGCCCCAGCATTTT. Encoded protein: CASSENPGQPQHF.

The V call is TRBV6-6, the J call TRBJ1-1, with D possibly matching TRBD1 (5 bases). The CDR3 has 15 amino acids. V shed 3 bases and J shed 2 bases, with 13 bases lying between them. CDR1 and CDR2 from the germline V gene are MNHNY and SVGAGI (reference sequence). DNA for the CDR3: TGTGCCAGCAGTTATGGGCAGGGTTATAACACTGAAGCTTTCTTT. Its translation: CASSYGQGYNTEAFF.